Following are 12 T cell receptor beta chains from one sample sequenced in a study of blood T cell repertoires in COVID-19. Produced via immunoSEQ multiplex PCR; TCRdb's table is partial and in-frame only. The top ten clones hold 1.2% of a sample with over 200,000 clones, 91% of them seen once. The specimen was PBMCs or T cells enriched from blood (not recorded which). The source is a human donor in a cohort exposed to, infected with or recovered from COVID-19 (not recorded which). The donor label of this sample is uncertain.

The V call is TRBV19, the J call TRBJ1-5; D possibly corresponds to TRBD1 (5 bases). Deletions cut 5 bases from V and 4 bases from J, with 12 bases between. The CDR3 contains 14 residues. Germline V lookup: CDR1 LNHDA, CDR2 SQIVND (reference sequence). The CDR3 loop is CASSSSQGNQPQHF. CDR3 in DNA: TGTGCCAGTAGTTCGTCCCAGGGTAATCAGCCCCAGCATTTT.

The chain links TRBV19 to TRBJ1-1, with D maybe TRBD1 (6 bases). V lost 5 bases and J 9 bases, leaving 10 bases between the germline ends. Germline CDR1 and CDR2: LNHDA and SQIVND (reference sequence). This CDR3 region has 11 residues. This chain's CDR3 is CASSRQAQAFF. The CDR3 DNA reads TGTGCCAGTAGTCGACAGGCCCAAGCTTTCTTT.

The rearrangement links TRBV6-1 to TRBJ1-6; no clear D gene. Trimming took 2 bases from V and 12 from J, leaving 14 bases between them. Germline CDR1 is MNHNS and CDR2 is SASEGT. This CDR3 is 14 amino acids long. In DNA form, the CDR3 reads TGTGCCAGCAGTGAACCGTCCCATCGGGAACCCCTCCACTTT. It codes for CASSEPSHREPLHF.

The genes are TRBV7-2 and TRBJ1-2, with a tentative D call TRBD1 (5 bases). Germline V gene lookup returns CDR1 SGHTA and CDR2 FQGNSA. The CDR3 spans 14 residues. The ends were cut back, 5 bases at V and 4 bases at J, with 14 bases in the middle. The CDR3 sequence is CASSPTLGGYGYTF. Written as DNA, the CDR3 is TGTGCCAGCAGCCCTACATTGGGGGGCTATGGCTACACCTTC.

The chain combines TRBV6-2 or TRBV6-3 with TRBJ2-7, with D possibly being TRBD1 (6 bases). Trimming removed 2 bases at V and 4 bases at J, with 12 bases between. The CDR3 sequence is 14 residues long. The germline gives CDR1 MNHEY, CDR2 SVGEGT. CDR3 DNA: TGTGCCAGCAGTTACACGGGACAACTATACGAGCAGTACTTC. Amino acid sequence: CASSYTGQLYEQYF.

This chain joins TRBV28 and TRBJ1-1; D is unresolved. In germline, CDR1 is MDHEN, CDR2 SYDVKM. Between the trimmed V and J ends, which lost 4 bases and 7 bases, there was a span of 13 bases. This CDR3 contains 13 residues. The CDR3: CASSSRVEGEAFF. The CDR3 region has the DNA TGTGCCAGCAGTTCCCGGGTGGAGGGTGAAGCTTTCTTT.

In DNA form, the CDR3 reads TGCAGTGCTAGTAGTAACGGCCTAGATAGCGGGGGAACTTACAATGAGCAGTTCTTC. Translation: CSASSNGLDSGGTYNEQFF. The chain carries TRBV20-1 and TRBJ2-1, with 9 positions matching TRBD2. Germline V gene data show CDR1 as DFQATT and CDR2 as SNEGSKA (reference sequence). The CDR3 length is 19 residues. V was pared by 3 bases and J by 4 bases, with 19 bases of the junction left unmatched.

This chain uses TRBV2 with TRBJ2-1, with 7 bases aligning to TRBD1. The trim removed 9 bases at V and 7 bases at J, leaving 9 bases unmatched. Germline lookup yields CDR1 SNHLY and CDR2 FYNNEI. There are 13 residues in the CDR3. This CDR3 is CARRQGNGNEQFF. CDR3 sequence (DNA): TGTGCCAGAAGACAGGGAAACGGGAATGAGCAGTTCTTC.

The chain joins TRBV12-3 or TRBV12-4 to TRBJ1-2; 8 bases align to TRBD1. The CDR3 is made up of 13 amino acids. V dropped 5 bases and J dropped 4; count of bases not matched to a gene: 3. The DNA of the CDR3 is TGTGCCAGCAGTGAGGACAGGGTCTATGGCTACACCTTC. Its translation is CASSEDRVYGYTF.

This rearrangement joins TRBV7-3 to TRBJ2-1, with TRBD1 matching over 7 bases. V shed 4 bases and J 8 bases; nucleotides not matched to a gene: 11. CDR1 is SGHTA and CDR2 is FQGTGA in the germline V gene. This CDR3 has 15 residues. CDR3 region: CASSSQGERFDEQFF. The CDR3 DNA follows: TGTGCCAGCAGCTCCCAGGGGGAACGATTCGATGAGCAGTTCTTC.

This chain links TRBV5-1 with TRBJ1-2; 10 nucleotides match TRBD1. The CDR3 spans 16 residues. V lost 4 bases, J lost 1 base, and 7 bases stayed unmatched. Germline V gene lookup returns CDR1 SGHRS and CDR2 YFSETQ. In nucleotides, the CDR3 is TGCGCCAGCAGCCCCCGTTGGGACAGGGGTAACTATGGCTACACCTTC. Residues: CASSPRWDRGNYGYTF. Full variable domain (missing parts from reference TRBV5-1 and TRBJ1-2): KAGVTQTPRYLIKTRGQQVTLSCSPISGHRSVSWYQQTPGQGLQFLFEYFSETQRNKGNFPGRFSGRQFSNSRSEMNVSTLELGDSALYLCASSPRWDRGNYGYTFGSGTRLTVV.

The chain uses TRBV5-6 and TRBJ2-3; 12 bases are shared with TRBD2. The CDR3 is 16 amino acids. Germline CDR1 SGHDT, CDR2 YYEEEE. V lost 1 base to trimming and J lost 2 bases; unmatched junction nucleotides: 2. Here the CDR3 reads CASSLTSGGPTDTQYF. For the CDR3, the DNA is TGTGCCAGCAGCTTGACTAGCGGGGGGCCCACAGATACGCAGTATTTT.